The sequence of this TCR beta chain was determined in a study of breast tumors, draining lymph nodes, adjacent tissues. Study-level results: Luminal-like breast cancer showed significantly higher tumor–nontumor repertoire similarity than basal-like. Tumor T cell lymph node origin was a supported hypothesis, not proven. Tumor TCR diversity was below lymph nodes but above nontumor tissue.

V lost 3 bases to trimming and J lost 3 bases, with 8 bases between them. The length of the CDR3 is 13 residues. Germline loops: CDR1 ENHRY, CDR2 SYGVKD. Samples came from axillary lymph nodes draining the breast cancer. This clonotype was seen a few times. What it binds is not known. MiXCR, run by TCRdb on the multiplex PCR reads, gives a single entry per CDR3 protein. The data show 150,000 to 250,000 distinct CDR3 sequences, approximately 31% seen once. The receptor was derived from a female donor with breast cancer. Some clones in this sample may be carry-over from other donors' samples. Sequenced: axillary lymph node tissue. This chain joins TRBV10-3 and TRBJ1-1; D is uncertain. CDR3 loop: CAISDRIHTEAFF. The CDR3 DNA reads as TGTGCCATCAGTGATAGGATACACACTGAAGCTTTCTTT.